The clone carrying this T cell receptor (beta chain) was seen many times. Its antigen is not known. Germline lookup yields CDR1 DFQATT and CDR2 SNEGSKA (reference sequence). The V gene lost 0 bases and the J gene lost 6 bases, with 18 bases spanning the gap. CDR3 length: 16 amino acids. The data are from a study of identical twins. Study outcomes and limitations: Out-of-frame beta chain sequences displayed weaker excess sharing between twins.

One entry per CDR3 protein, called by TCRdb with MiXCR from the 5' RACE reads. The sample yields roughly 1.6 million distinct CDR3 sequences, roughly 35% seen once. The rearrangement joins TRBV20-1 to TRBJ2-4; possible D gene TRBD2, 6 bases. Sequencing was done on a sample of cord blood. The receptor was isolated from a newborn girl in good health. CDR3: CSARDWTGGMRNIQYF. The CDR3 nucleotides are TGCAGTGCTAGAGATTGGACCGGGGGTATGAGAAACATTCAGTACTTC.